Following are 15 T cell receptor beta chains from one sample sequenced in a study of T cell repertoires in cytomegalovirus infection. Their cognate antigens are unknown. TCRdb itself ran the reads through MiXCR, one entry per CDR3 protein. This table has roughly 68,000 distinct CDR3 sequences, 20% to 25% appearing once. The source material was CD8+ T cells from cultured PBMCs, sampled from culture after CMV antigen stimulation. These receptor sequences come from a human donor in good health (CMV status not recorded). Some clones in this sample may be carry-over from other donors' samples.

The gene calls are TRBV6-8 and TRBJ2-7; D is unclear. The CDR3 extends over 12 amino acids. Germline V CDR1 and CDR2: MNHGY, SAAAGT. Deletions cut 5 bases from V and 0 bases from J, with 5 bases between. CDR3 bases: TGTGCCAGCAGTAAAAGCTCCTACGAGCAGTACTTC. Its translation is CASSKSSYEQYF.

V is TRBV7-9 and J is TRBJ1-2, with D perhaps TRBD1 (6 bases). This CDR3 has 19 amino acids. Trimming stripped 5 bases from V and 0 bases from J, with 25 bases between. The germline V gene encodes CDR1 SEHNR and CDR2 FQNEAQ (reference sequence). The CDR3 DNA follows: TGTGCCAGCAGCCTCCCGGCCCTCCGACGGGACATACCTAACTATGGCTACACCTTC. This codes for CASSLPALRRDIPNYGYTF.

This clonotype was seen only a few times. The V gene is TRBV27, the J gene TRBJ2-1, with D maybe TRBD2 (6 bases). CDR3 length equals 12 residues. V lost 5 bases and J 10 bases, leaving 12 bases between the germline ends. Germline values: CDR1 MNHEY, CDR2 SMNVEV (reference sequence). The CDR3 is CASSAGGKEQFF. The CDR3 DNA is TGTGCCAGCAGTGCTGGGGGGAAAGAGCAGTTCTTC.

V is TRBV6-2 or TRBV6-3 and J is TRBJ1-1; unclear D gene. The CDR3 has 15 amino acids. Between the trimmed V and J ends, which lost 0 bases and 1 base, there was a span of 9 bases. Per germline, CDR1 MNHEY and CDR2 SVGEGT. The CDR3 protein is CASSYSKRENTEAFF. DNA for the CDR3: TGTGCCAGCAGTTACTCGAAAAGGGAGAACACTGAAGCTTTCTTT.

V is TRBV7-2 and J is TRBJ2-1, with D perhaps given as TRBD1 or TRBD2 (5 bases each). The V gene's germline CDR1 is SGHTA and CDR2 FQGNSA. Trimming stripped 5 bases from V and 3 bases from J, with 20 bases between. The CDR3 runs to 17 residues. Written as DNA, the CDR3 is TGTGCCAGCAGCCAAGGGGCTAGCCCGTACGGCTACAATGAGCAGTTCTTC. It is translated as CASSQGASPYGYNEQFF.

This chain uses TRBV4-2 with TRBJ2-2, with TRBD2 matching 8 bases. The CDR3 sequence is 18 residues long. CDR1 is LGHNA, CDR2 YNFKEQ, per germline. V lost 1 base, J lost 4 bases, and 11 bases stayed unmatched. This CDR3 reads CASSQGPLREGSTGELFF. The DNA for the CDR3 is TGTGCCAGCAGCCAAGGACCGCTTCGGGAGGGCTCCACCGGGGAGCTGTTTTTT.

Written as DNA, the CDR3 is TGTGCCAGCAGGGGAGGGACAGGGGGAGTCACCTTC. Its translation is CASRGGTGGVTF. The gene calls are TRBV28 and TRBJ1-2, with 11 bases identical to TRBD1. The CDR3 length is 12 residues. V trimming: 6 bases; J trimming: 13 bases; junction bases outside the gene matches: 7. The germline V gene encodes CDR1 MDHEN and CDR2 SYDVKM.

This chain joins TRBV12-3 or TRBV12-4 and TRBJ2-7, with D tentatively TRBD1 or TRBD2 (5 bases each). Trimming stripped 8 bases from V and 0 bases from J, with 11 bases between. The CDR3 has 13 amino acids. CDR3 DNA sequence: TGTGCCAGCGGAGCGGACAACTCCTACGAGCAGTACTTC. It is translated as CASGADNSYEQYF.

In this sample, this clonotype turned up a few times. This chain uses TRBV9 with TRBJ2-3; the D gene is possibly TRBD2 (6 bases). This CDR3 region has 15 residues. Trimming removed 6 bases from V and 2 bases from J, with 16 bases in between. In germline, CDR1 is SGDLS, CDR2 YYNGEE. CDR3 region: CASNNAGTSTDTQYF. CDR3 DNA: TGTGCCAGCAACAATGCCGGGACTTCCACAGATACGCAGTATTTT.

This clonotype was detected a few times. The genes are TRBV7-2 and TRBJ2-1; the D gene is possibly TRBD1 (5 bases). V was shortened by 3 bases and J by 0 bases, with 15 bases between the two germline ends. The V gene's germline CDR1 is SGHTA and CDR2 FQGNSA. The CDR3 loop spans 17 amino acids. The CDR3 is CASSFDRVRSSYNEQFF. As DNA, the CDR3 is TGTGCCAGCAGCTTTGACAGAGTTCGATCCTCCTACAATGAGCAGTTCTTC.

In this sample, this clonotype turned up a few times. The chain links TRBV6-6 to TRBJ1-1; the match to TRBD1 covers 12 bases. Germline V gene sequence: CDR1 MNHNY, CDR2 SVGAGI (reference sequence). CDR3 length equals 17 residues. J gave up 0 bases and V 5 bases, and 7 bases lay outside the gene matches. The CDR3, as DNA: TGTGCCAGCAGTCTTCCGGGACAGGGGGCTATGAACACTGAAGCTTTCTTT. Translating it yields CASSLPGQGAMNTEAFF.

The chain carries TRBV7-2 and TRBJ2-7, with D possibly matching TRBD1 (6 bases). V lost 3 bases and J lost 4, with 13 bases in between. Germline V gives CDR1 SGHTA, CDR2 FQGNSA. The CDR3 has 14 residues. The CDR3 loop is CASSLGASPYEQYF. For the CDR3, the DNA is TGTGCCAGCAGCTTGGGGGCCTCTCCTTACGAGCAGTACTTC.

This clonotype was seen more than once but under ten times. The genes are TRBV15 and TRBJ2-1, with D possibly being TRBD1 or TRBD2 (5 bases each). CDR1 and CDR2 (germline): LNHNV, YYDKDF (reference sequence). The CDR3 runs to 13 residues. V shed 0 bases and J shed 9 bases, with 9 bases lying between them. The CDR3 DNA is TGTGCCACCAGCAGAGACAGGGAGAGTGAGCAGTTCTTC. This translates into CATSRDRESEQFF.

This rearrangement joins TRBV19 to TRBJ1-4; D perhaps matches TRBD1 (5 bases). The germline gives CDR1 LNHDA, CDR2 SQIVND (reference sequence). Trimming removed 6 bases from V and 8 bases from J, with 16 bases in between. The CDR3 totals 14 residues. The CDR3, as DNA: TGTGCCAGTAGCCATGACAGAAGCTACGAAAAACTGTTTTTT. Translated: CASSHDRSYEKLFF.

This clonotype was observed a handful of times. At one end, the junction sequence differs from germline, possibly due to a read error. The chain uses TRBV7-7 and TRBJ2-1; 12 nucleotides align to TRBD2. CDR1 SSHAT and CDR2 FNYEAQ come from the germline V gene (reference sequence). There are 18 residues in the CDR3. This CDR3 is CASSRSSGGANAYNEQFF. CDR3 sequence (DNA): TGTGCTAGCAGCCGCTCTAGCGGGGGGGCCAACGCCTACAATGAGCAGTTCTTC.